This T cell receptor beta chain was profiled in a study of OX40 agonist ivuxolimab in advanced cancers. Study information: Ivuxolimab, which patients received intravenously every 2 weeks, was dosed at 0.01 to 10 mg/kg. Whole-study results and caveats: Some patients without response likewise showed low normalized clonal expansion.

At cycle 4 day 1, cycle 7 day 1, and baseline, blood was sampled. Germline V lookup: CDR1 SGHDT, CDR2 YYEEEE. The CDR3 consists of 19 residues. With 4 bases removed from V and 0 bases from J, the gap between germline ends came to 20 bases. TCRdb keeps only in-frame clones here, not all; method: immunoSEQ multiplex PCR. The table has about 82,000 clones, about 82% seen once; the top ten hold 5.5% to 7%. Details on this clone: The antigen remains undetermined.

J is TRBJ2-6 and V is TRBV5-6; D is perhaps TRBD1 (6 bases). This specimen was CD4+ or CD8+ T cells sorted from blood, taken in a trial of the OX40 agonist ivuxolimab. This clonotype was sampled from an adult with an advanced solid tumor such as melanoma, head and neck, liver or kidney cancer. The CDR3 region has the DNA TGTGCCAGCAGCAACTCCGGACAGAGTCATTTCTCTGGGGCCAACGTCCTGACTTTC. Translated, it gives CASSNSGQSHFSGANVLTF. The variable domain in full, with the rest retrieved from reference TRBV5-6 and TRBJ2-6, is DAGVTQSPTHLIKTRGQQVTLRCSPKSGHDTVSWYQQALGQGPQFIFQYYEEEERQRGNFPDRFSGHQFPNYSSELNVNALLLGDSALYLCASSNSGQSHFSGANVLTFGAGSRLTVL.